This T cell receptor (beta chain) was captured by sequencing in a study of T-cell memory formation after mild COVID-19. Across the whole study: TCR clusters largely stayed donor specific.

In regard to this clonotype: What it recognizes is unknown.

Study results and caveats: Second-wave clones with a day 37 peak had unconfirmed SARS-CoV-2 specificity. From day 15 to 85, contracting clones were balanced between CD4 and CD8, whereas later expanders leaned toward CD4+.

Germline trimming cut 4 bases from V and 4 bases from J; bases unmatched to any gene: 8. In germline, CDR1 is SQVTM, CDR2 ANQGSEA. The CDR3 has 14 amino acids. MiXCR was run by TCRdb on the 5' RACE reads, yielding one entry per CDR3 protein. The table records around 470,000 distinct CDR3 sequences, 20% of them present only once. The source of this sequence is an adult woman who had mild COVID-19 (a few samples of this study predate the infection). Cell type and time point are not known. The specimen sequenced was PBMCs or a T cell subset sorted from them (not recorded which). The chain couples TRBV29-1 to TRBJ2-3; 7 bases are shared with TRBD1. In nucleotides, the CDR3 is TGCAGCGTTGGACAGGGCGGTCCGGCAGATACGCAGTATTTT. It specifies CSVGQGGPADTQYF.